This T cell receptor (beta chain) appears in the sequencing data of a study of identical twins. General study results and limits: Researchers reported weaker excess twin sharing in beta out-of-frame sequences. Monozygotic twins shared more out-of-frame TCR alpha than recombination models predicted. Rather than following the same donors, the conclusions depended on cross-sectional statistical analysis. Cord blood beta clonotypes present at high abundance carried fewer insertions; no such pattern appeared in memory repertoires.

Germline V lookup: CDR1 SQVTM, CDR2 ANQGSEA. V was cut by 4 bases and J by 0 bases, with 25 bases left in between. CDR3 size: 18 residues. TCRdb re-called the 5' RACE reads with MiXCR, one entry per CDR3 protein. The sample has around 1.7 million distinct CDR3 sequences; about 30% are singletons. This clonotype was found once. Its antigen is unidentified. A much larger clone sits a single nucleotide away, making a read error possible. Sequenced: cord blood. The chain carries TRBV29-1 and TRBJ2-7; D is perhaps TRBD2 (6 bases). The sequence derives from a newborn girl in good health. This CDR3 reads CSVVTVVGPGLSSYEQYF. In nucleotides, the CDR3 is TGCAGCGTTGTTACTGTGGTCGGACCGGGACTGAGCTCCTACGAGCAGTACTTC.